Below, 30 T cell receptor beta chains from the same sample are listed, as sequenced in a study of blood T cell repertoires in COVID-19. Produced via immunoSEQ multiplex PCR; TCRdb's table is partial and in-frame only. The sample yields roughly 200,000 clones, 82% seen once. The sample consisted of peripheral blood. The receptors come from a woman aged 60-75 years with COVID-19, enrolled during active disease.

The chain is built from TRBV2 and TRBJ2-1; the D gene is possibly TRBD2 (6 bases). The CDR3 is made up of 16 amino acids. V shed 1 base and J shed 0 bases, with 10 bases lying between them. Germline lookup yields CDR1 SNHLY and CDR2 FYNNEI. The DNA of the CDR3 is TGTGCCAGCAGTGAAGTGCGGGGCAGCTCCTACAATGAGCAGTTCTTC. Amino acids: CASSEVRGSSYNEQFF.

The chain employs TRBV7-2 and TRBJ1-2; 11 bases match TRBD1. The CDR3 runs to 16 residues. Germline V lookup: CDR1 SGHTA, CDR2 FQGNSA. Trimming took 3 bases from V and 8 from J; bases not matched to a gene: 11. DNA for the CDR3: TGTGCCAGCAGCTTTGGGACAGGGGGTCCCCCCCGGGGCTACACCTTC. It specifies CASSFGTGGPPRGYTF.

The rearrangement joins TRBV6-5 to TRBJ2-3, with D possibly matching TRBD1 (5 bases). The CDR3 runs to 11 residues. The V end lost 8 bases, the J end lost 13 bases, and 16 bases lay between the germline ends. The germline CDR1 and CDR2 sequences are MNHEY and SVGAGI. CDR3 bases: TGTGCCAGCGAGGTGGGGCAGGGAAAGTATTTT. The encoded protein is CASEVGQGKYF.

This chain's CDR3 is CASSYGDRTAEQYF. The CDR3 region has the DNA TGTGCCAGCAGTTACGGAGACAGGACAGCCGAGCAGTACTTC. V and J are TRBV6-5 and TRBJ2-7, with D possibly matching TRBD1 (6 bases). V was pared by 2 bases and J by 6 bases, with 14 bases between. The CDR3 loop spans 14 amino acids. CDR1 is MNHEY and CDR2 is SVGAGI in the germline V gene.

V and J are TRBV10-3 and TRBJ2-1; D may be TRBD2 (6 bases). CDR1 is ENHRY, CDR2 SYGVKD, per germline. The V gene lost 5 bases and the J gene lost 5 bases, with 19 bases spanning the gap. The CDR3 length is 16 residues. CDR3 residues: CAISRLVLEGDNEQFF. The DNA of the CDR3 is TGTGCCATCAGTAGACTAGTTCTCGAGGGCGACAATGAGCAGTTCTTC.

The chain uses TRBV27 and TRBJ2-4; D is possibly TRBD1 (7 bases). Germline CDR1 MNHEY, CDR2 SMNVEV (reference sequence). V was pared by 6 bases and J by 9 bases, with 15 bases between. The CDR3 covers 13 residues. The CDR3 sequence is CASRMEGAFIQYF. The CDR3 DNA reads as TGTGCCAGCAGGATGGAGGGGGCTTTCATTCAGTACTTC.

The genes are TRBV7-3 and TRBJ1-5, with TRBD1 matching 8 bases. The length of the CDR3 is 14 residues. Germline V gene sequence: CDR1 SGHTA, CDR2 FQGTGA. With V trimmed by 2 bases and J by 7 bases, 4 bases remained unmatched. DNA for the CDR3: TGTGCCAGCAGCTTAGGGACAGGTGAGCAGCCCCAGCATTTT. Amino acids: CASSLGTGEQPQHF.

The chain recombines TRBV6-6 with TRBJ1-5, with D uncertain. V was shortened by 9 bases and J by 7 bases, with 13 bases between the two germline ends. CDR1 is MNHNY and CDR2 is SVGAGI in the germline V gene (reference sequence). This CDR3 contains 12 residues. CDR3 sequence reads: CASRGAGQPQHF. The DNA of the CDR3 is TGTGCCAGTAGAGGTGCGGGCCAGCCCCAGCATTTT.

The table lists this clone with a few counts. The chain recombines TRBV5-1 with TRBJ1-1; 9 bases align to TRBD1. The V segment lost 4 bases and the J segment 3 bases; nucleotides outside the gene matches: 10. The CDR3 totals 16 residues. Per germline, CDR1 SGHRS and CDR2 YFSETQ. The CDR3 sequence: CASSTGTGNRDTEAFF. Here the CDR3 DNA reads TGCGCCAGCAGCACCGGGACAGGGAACAGGGACACTGAAGCTTTCTTT.

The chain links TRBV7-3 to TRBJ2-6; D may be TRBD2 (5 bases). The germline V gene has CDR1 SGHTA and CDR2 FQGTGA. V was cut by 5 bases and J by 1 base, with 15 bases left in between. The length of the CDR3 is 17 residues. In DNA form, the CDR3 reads TGTGCCAGCAGCCCGGGGTCCGGCAGGTCTGGGGCCAACGTCCTGACTTTC. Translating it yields CASSPGSGRSGANVLTF.

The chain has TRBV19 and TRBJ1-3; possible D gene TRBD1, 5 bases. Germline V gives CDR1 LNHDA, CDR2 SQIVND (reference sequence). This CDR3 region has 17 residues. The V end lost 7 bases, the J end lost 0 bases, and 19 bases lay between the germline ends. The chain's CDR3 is CASNLGRDFHSGNTIYF. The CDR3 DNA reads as TGTGCCAGTAATCTCGGAAGGGACTTCCACTCTGGAAACACCATATATTTT.

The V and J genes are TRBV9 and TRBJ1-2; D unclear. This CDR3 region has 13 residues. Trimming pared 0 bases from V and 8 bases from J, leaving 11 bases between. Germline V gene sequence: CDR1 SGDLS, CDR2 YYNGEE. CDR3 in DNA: TGTGCCAGCAGCGTAGAGATCTCGGGGGGCTACACCTTC. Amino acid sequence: CASSVEISGGYTF. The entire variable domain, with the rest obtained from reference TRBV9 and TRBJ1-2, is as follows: DSGVTQTPKHLITATGQRVTLRCSPRSGDLSVYWYQQSLDQGLQFLIQYYNGEERAKGNILERFSAQQFPDLHSELNLSSLELGDSALYFCASSVEISGGYTFGSGTRLTVV.

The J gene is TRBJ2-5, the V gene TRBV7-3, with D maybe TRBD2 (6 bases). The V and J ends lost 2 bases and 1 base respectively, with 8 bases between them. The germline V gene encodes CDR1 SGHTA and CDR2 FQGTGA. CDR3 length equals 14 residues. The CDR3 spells CASSLAGTQETQYF. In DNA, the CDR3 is TGTGCCAGCAGCTTAGCGGGGACCCAAGAGACCCAGTACTTC.

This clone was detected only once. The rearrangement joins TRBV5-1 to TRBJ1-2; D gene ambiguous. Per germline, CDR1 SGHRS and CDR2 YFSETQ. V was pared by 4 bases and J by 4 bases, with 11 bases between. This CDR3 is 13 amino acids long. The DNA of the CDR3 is TGCGCCAGCAGCCCGACGCTAGGCTATGGCTACACCTTC. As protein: CASSPTLGYGYTF.

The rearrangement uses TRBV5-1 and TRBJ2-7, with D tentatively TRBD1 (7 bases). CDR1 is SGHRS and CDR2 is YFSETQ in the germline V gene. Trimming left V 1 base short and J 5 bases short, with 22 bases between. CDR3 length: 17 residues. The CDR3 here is CASSLSRWRDSLDEQYF. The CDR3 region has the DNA TGCGCCAGCAGCTTGTCTAGATGGCGGGACAGCCTGGACGAGCAGTACTTC.

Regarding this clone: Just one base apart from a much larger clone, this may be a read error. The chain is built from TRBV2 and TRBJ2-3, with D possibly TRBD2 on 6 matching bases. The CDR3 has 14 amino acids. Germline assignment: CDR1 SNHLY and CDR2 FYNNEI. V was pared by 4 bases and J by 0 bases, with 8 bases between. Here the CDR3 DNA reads TGTGCCAGCAGTGCTAGCGAGAGCACAGATACGCAGTATTTT. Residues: CASSASESTDTQYF.

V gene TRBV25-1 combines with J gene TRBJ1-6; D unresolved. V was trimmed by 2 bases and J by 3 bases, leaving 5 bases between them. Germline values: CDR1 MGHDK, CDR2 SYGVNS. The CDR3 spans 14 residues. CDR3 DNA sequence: TGTGCCAGCAGTGAACTCCTCTATAATTCACCCCTCCACTTT. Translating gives CASSELLYNSPLHF.

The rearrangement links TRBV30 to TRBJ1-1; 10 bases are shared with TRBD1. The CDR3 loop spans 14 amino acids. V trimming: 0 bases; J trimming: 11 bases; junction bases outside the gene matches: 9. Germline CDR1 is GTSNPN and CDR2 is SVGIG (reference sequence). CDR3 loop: CAWSVPGQGSVAFF. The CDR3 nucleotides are TGTGCCTGGAGTGTACCGGGACAGGGGTCCGTTGCTTTCTTT. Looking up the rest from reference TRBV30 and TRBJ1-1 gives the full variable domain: SQTIHQWPATLVQPVGSPLSLECTVEGTSNPNLYWYRQAAGRGLQLLFYSVGIGQISSEVPQNLSASRPQDRQFILSSKKLLLSDSGFYLCAWSVPGQGSVAFFGQGTRLTVV.

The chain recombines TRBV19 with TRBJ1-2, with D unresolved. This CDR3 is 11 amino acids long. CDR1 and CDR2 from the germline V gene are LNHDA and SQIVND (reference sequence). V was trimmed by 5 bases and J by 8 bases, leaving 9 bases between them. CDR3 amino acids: CASSVSGGYTF. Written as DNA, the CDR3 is TGTGCCAGTAGTGTTTCCGGGGGCTACACCTTC.

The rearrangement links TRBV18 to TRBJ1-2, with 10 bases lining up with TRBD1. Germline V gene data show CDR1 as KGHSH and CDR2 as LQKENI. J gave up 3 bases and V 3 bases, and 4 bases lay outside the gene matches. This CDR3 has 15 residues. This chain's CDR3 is CASSPGQGKDYGYTF. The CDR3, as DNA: TGTGCCAGCTCACCGGGACAGGGGAAAGACTATGGCTACACCTTC. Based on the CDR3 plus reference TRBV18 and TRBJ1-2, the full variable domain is NAGVMQNPRHLVRRRGQEARLRCSPMKGHSHVYWYRQLPEEGLKFMVYLQKENIIDESGMPKERFSAEFPKEGPSILRIQQVVRGDSAAYFCASSPGQGKDYGYTFGSGTRLTVV.

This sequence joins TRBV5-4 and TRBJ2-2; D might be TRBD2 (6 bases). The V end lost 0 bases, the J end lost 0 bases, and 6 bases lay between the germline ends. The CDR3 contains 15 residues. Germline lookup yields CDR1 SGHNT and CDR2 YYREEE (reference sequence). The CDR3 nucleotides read TGTGCCAGCAGCTTGGCGGGGGCGAACACCGGGGAGCTGTTTTTT. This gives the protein CASSLAGANTGELFF.

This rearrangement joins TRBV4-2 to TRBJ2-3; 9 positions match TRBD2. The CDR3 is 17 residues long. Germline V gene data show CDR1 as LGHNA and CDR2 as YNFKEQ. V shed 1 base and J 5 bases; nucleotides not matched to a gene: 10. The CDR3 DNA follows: TGTGCCAGCAGCCAAGGTTCTGCGGGAGGGCTCAGAGATACGCAGTATTTT. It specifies CASSQGSAGGLRDTQYF.

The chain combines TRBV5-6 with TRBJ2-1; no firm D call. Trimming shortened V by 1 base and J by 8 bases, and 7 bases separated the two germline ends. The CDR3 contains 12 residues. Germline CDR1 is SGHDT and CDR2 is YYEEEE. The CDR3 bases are TGTGCCAGCAGCTTGACGACTTATGAGCAGTTCTTC. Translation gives CASSLTTYEQFF.

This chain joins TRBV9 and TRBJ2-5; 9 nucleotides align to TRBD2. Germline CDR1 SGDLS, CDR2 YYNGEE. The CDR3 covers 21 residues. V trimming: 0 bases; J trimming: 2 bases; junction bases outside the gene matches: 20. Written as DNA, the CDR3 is TGTGCCAGCAGCGTAGGTCTCGGCTGGGCTAGCGGGGCAACCACTCAAGAGACCCAGTACTTC. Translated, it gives CASSVGLGWASGATTQETQYF.

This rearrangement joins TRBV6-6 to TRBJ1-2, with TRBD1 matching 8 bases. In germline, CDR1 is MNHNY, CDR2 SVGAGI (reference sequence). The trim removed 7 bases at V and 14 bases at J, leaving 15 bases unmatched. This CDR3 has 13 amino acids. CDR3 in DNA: TGTGCCAGCACCTTCCCGGACAGGGCCCCTCCAACCTTC. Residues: CASTFPDRAPPTF.

CDR3 residues: CASSVGQGLYEQYF. The CDR3 DNA reads TGTGCCAGCTCAGTGGGACAGGGGCTCTACGAGCAGTACTTC. This chain joins TRBV6-5 and TRBJ2-7; TRBD1 agrees at 10 bases. The length of the CDR3 is 14 residues. CDR1 is MNHEY, CDR2 SVGAGI, per germline. Trimming took 8 bases from V and 3 from J; bases not matched to a gene: 7.

CDR3 region: CASSLGLTRKQFF. The CDR3 nucleotides read TGTGCCAGCAGTTTGGGATTGACTAGGAAGCAGTTCTTC. J is TRBJ2-1 and V is TRBV27; a weak D match, TRBD2 (6 bases). Germline V CDR1 and CDR2: MNHEY, SMNVEV (reference sequence). V was clipped by 3 bases and J by 11 bases, with 14 bases between them. The CDR3 spans 13 residues.

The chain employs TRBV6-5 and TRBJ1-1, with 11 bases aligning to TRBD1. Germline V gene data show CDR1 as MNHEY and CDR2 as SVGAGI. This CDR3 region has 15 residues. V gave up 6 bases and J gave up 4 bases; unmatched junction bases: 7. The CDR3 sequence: CASSLLGQGGTEAFF. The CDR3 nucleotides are TGTGCCAGCAGCCTTTTGGGACAGGGGGGCACTGAAGCTTTCTTT.

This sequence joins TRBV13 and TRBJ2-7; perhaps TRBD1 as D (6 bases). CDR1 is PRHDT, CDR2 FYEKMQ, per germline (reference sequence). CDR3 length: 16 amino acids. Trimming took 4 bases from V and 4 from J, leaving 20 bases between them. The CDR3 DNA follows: TGTGCCAGCAGCTCTCGACAGGACATGCGAGCATACGAGCAGTACTTC. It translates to CASSSRQDMRAYEQYF. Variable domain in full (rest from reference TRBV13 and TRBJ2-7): AAGVIQSPRHLIKEKRETATLKCYPIPRHDTVYWYQQGPGQDPQFLISFYEKMQSDKGSIPDRFSAQQFSDYHSELNMSSLELGDSALYFCASSSRQDMRAYEQYFGPGTRLTVT.

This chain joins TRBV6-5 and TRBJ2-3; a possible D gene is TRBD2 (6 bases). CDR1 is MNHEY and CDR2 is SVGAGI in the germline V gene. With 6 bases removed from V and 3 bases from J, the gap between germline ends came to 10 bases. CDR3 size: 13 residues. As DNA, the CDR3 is TGTGCCAGCAGACCCCTAGCGACAGATACGCAGTATTTT. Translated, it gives CASRPLATDTQYF.